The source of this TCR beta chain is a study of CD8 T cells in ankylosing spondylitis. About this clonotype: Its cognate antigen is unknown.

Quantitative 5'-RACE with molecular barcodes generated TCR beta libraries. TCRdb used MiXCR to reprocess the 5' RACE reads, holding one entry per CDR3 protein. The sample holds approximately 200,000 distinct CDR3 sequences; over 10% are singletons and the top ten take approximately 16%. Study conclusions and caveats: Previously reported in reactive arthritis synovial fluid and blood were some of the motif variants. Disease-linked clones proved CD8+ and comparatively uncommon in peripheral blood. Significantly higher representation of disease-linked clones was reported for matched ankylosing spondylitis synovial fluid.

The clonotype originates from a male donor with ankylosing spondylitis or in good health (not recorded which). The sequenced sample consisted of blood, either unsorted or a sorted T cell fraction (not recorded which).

CDR3 bases: TGCGCCAGCAGCTTCGTGGACAGGGGCTACGAGCAGTACTTC. The encoded protein is CASSFVDRGYEQYF. The chain links TRBV5-1 to TRBJ2-7; 9 nucleotides align to TRBD1. Germline CDR1 SGHRS, CDR2 YFSETQ. Trimming took 2 bases from V and 3 from J; bases not matched to a gene: 3. This CDR3 is 14 amino acids long.